This TCR beta chain emerged from a study of patients and donors after allogeneic stem cell transplantation. MiXCR, run by TCRdb on the RT-PCR reads, gives a single entry per CDR3 protein. This sample has about 200,000 distinct CDR3 sequences, with roughly 38% found just once. Germline CDR1 SGHRS, CDR2 YFSETQ. The CDR3 spans 14 residues. The V gene lost 4 bases and the J gene lost 3 bases, with 14 bases spanning the gap. The chain couples TRBV5-1 to TRBJ2-7, with D perhaps TRBD1 (5 bases). The sequence came from a human donor who was either an allogeneic HSCT recipient or a stem cell or donor lymphocyte infusion donor (not recorded which). It is not recorded whose cells these are; they may come from a transplant donor. Sequencing was performed on blood, either unsorted or a sorted T cell fraction (not recorded which). The CDR3 sequence is CASSVGQIYYEQYF. The CDR3 DNA reads as TGCGCCAGCAGCGTAGGACAAATTTACTACGAGCAGTACTTC.